Sequencing of this T cell receptor beta chain was carried out in a study of blood T cell repertoires in COVID-19. Overall study: From the United States, Italy and Spain came samples of acute and convalescent COVID-19. In each case, the material was cDNA or gDNA derived from T cells, B-cell-depleted T cells, or PBMCs.

The CDR3 length is 15 residues. V was shortened by 1 base and J by 3 bases, with 13 bases between the two germline ends. Germline assignment: CDR1 SGHNT and CDR2 YYREEE (reference sequence). Seattle cases were enrolled at active infection and followed longitudinally. Per the original methods: The assay estimated nucleated cells by amplifying reference gene primers. Sequencing used immunoSEQ multiplex PCR; TCRdb keeps in-frame clones, though not all of them. Clonal size and the V and J genes are those of that table, whereas D and trimming came from the DNA. Among about 200,000 clones listed, around 86% were seen once.

The chain uses TRBV5-4 and TRBJ1-1, with D hard to call. The TCR sequence derives from a woman between 50 and 59 years old with COVID-19, enrolled during active disease. The material sequenced was peripheral blood. Written as DNA, the CDR3 is TGTGCCAGCAGCTTGAACGGGATTTGGGACACTGAAGCTTTCTTT. The encoded protein is CASSLNGIWDTEAFF. The entire variable domain, with the rest obtained from reference TRBV5-4 and TRBJ1-1, is as follows: ETGVTQSPTHLIKTRGQQVTLRCSSQSGHNTVSWYQQALGQGPQFIFQYYREEENGRGNFPPRFSGLQFPNYSSELNVNALELDDSALYLCASSLNGIWDTEAFFGQGTRLTVV.